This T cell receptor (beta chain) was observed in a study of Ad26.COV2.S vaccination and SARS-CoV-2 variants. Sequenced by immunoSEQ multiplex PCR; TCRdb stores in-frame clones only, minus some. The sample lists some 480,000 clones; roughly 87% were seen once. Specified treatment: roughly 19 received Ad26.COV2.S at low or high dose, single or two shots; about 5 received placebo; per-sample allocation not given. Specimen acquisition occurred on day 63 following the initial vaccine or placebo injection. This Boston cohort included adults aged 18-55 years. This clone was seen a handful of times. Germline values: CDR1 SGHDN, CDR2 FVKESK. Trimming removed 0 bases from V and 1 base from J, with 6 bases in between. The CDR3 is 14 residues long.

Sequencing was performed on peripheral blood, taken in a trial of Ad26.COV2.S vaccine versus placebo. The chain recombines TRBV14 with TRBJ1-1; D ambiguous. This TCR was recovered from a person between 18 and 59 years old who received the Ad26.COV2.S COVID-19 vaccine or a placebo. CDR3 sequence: CASSQDRGNTEAFF. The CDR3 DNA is TGTGCCAGCAGCCAAGATCGAGGGAACACTGAAGCTTTCTTT. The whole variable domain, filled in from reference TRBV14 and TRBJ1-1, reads EAGVTQFPSHSVIEKGQTVTLRCDPISGHDNLYWYRRVMGKEIKFLLHFVKESKQDESGMPNNRFLAERTGGTYSTLKVQPAELEDSGVYFCASSQDRGNTEAFFGQGTRLTVV.